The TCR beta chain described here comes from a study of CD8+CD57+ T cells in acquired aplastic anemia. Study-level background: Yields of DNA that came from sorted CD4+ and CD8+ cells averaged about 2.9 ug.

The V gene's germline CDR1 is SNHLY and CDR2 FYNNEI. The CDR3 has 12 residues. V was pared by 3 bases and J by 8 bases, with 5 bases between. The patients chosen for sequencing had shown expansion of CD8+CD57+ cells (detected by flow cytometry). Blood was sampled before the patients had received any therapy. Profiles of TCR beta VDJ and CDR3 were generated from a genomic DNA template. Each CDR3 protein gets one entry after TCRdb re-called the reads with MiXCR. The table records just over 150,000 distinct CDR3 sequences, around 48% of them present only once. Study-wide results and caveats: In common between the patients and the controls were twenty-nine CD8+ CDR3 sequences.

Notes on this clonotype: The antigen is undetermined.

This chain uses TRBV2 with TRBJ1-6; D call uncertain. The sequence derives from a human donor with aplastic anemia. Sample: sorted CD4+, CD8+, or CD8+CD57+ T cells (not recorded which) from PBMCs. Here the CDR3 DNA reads TGTGCCAGCAGTGACGTTGATTCACCCCTCCACTTT. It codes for CASSDVDSPLHF.